The rows below give T cell receptor beta chains drawn from one sample of a study of T cells in narcolepsy. Libraries were prepared by immunoSEQ multiplex PCR; TCRdb keeps only in-frame clonotypes and omits some of them. The table has some 20,000 clones, around four fifths seen once; the top ten hold about 1.5%. Sequencing was done on a sample of memory (CD45RA-) CD4+ T cells from blood. Receptors originate from a human donor in good health. CDR3s include the opening cysteine and the closing phenylalanine or tryptophan. D genes are given only for firm matches. For some rows the clone size is stated as once, few or many, or as a class when expanded; others skip it.

DNA	CDR3	V	J	D	size
TGTGCCAGTAGTACCCGGGACGGGGCCTACGAGCAGTACTTC	CASSTRDGAYEQYF	TRBV19	TRBJ2-7	-	-
TGTGCCAGTAGACCACAGGGGGCGCGGAACACCGGGGAGCTGTTTTTT	CASRPQGARNTGELFF	TRBV19	TRBJ2-2	TRBD1	-
TGCAGTGCTGCTGGTAATGAGCAGTTCTTC	CSAAGNEQFF	TRBV20-1	TRBJ2-1	-	-
TGTGCCAGCACTTTGGGGACGATCGAAAAACTGTTTTTT	CASTLGTIEKLFF	TRBV7-9	TRBJ1-4	-	medium-sized
TGTGCCATCAGTGAGTCCTCAGGGGATGATCGGTCCGGGGAGCTGTTTTTT	CAISESSGDDRSGELFF	TRBV10-3	TRBJ2-2	-	-
TGTGCCAGCAGTTCATACTACGAGCAGTACTTC	CASSSYYEQYF	TRBV27	TRBJ2-7	-	-
TGTGCCAGTAGTATCAGGGCCCCCTGGGGGGAGCTGTTTTTT	CASSIRAPWGELFF	TRBV19	TRBJ2-2	-	few
TGTGCCTGGAGTGACAGGGTTAGGTACGAGCAGTACTTC	CAWSDRVRYEQYF	TRBV30	TRBJ2-7	-	-
TGTGCCAGCAGCGTAGAAAATGAGCAGTTCTTC	CASSVENEQFF	TRBV9	TRBJ2-1	-	-
TGTGCCAGCGAGGGGGGGTTTCGAGAGACCCAGTACTTC	CASEGGFRETQYF	TRBV7-2	TRBJ2-5	-	once
TGTGCCAGCAGTCGACTCGGGGCGGGCTACAATGAGCAGTTCTTC	CASSRLGAGYNEQFF	TRBV27	TRBJ2-1	-	-
TGTGCCAGTAGTAGGATGCGTACCCTGGTGAATCAGCCCCAGCATTTT	CASSRMRTLVNQPQHF	TRBV19	TRBJ1-5	-	-
TGTGCCAGCAGCCCTTCAGGGGGTAAGGAAAAACTGTTTTTT	CASSPSGGKEKLFF	TRBV7-2	TRBJ1-4	TRBD1	few
TGTGCCAGCAGCTTAAACCCCGCCGGTGACAATGAGCAGTTCTTC	CASSLNPAGDNEQFF	TRBV7-3	TRBJ2-1	-	-
TGCGCCAGCAGCCCACTGGGACGGACAGTGACGGGGAACACTGAAGCTTTCTTT	CASSPLGRTVTGNTEAFF	TRBV5-1	TRBJ1-1	-	-
TGTGCCAGCAGCTCCTTTAGGAGGGGGCGCGGATATGGCTACACCTTC	CASSSFRRGRGYGYTF	TRBV5-6	TRBJ1-2	TRBD1	-
TGTGCCTGGAGTGTGGGACAGGCCTTCTCTGGAAACACCATATATTTT	CAWSVGQAFSGNTIYF	TRBV30	TRBJ1-3	TRBD1	few
TGTGCCAGCAGCGGGGCACTCCCCGGGGGGGAGCAGTACTTC	CASSGALPGGEQYF	TRBV6-1	TRBJ2-7	TRBD2	-
TGTGCCAGCAGCTCCCTCAGGGGGGACAGGGGTAACTACGAGCAGTACTTC	CASSSLRGDRGNYEQYF	TRBV11-2	TRBJ2-7	TRBD1	-
TGCGCCAGCAGCCAACTAGGACAGGGGGCGCGGTACGAGCAGTACTTC	CASSQLGQGARYEQYF	TRBV4-1	TRBJ2-7	TRBD1	-
TGTGCCAGCAGCCGACAGGGCCTTAATGAAAAACTGTTTTTT	CASSRQGLNEKLFF	TRBV7-2	TRBJ1-4	TRBD1	-
TGTGCCAGCAGCGCTATAAAGGGGGGTGGTGGCTACACCTTC	CASSAIKGGGGYTF	TRBV2	TRBJ1-2	-	-
TGCAGCGTTGAGCCTGGATCTAAGTATGGCTACACCTTC	CSVEPGSKYGYTF	TRBV29-1	TRBJ1-2	-	-
TGTGCCAGCAAGGGACAGGGCAATCAGCCCCAGCATTTT	CASKGQGNQPQHF	TRBV2	TRBJ1-5	TRBD1	-